This T cell receptor beta chain was identified in a study of blood T cells in healthy people across ages (dated by TCRdb to about 2015). Turning to the overall study: In model experiments, roughly one uniquely barcoded TCR beta cDNA molecule per two T cells was captured by template switching. To track age-related changes in TCR beta repertoire diversity, the study relied on deep sequencing normalized with unique cDNA molecular identifiers. The donors were divided into four age groups: young (average approximately 15 years), middle-aged (approximately 42), aged (approximately 62) and long-lived (82). Using the same blood draw, the study looked at two additional independent replicas of 1 million unique cDNA reads for two donors, one aged 18 to 30 and the other aged 80 or older. To avoid experimental bias, donors of different ages were randomly spread across the sequencing lanes.

Counted from cysteine to phenylalanine, this CDR3 has 16 amino acids. Just CDR3 DNA is preserved here, 48 bases in frame from base 1. Per the germline V gene, MGHDK is the CDR1 and SYGVNS is the CDR2. The V end loses 3 bases and the J end loses 0 bases, and a stretch of 15 bases separates them. What the research found in general, with its limitations: Because profiling used bulk unsorted PBMCs, naive and antigen-experienced compartments could not be compared conclusively. Estimates of total diversity from one million sequenced T cells were regarded as lower bounds and underestimates. Because donor CMV infection status was unknown, age-related changes in expanded clonotypes were potentially confounded. Compared with the aged group, the long-lived group had more naive CD4+ T cells, fewer expanded clones and increased TCR diversity, suggesting age selection. Observed TCR beta diversity per million T cells fell roughly linearly with age, and a significant reduction was already apparent by age roughly 41. There was a strong correlation between observed TCR beta diversity and the percentage of naive T cells measured by flow cytometry.

With respect to this clonotype: Its antigen is not yet known. Base-call qualities are not available, and no considerably larger clone is one nucleotide away.

The protocol used for the library was 5' RACE. These reads were obtained on an Illumina HiSeq 2500. A second PCR of roughly 7 to 12 cycles was performed with a sample-barcoded 5' primer and a J-beta primer mix. A unique molecular identifier was introduced onto each TCR beta cDNA molecule by a template-switch 5' adaptor carrying 12 random nucleotides. Each sample yielded at least 2.5 million CDR3-containing paired-end reads. All of the RNA was converted into first-strand cDNA using the Mint cDNA synthesis kit, with a TRBC-specific oligonucleotide serving as the primer. After uracil-DNA glycosylase treatment, a first 18-cycle PCR used universal primers M1SS and BC2_uni_R on all cDNA. The paper's data handling went like this. Each sample was normalized by randomly selecting 1 million high-quality reads, each carrying a distinct molecular identifier. Reads with shared molecular identifiers were discarded instead of being binned into consensus sequences. MiTCR, run with a Q25 quality threshold and the strictest error-elimination algorithm, handled CDR3 identification, clonotype clustering and error correction. Lower-bound total TCR beta diversity was estimated with a nonparametric unseen species model using Euler transformation. TCRdb trimmed public reads at Q25 via fastp, called clones via MiXCR and kept in-frame beta chains. Duplicate CDR3 protein sequences are folded into a single record with the most common DNA and genes. What appears here as the V and J calls and clone size reflects TCRdb's work, not the paper's. The sample table holds 1,300,000 or so distinct CDR3 sequences, of which approximately 60% were seen once. The ten largest clones capture about 6.7% of the sample.

Donors were roughly 40 systemically healthy Caucasian individuals from Russia aged 6 to 90 years. Each donor gave ten milliliters of peripheral blood, drawn into EDTA-treated Vacutainer tubes. PBMCs were isolated by Ficoll-Paque density-gradient centrifugation, with at least 6.5 million obtained per sample. Total RNA, at least 6 micrograms per sample, was extracted from PBMCs with Trizol reagent. For every donor, flow cytometry on a PBMC aliquot measured the percentage of naive CD45RAhigh/CD27high T cells. This sequence originates from a young man in good health. The sequencing input was blood. This sequence uses TRBV25-1 and TRBJ2-7; TRBD1 is possibly the D segment (6 matching bases). Here the CDR3 is given as CASSDATGPYSYEQYF. The DNA sequence is as follows: TGTGCCAGCAGTGATGCGACAGGACCTTACTCCTACGAGCAGTACTTC.